The T cell receptor beta chain described here comes from a study of shared clonotypes between healthy human individuals (dated by TCRdb to the early 2020s). With regard to the full study: A couple of women and a few men aged 18 to 49 years were included in the cohort. Each donor's leukapheresis produced roughly between roughly 0.9 and 9 billion PBMCs. The study deeply sequenced blood TCR repertoires of about 5 healthy adults to estimate repertoire size and the extent of clonotype sharing between individuals. For each donor, CD4 naive and CD4 memory were each given three plates, CD8 naive was given two plates, and CD8 memory was given one plate. Different laboratories and diverse techniques were used to prepare libraries and sequence TCR repertoires, to increase sequencing depth and limit assay-specific biases. Study-wide conclusions, independent of this receptor: Rarefaction of sorted-subset datasets indicated incomplete sequencing despite the large sequencing depth. Across a few donors, about 4.5% of naive CD4, around 3.5% of naive CD8, about 2.3% of memory CD4, and approximately 0.4% of memory CD8 clonotypes were shared. Pairwise subsampling indicated that sequencing depth was expected to affect the degree of clonotype sharing among donors. The genetic and exposure-history diversity represented was limited by the small number of donors. Sampling was restricted to blood, and TCR repertoires in tissue are likely to differ from TCR repertoires in blood. Estimated clonotype richness was generally larger for naive than for memory subsets. Compared with non-shared clonotypes, the clonotypes found in all four sorted-subset donors had higher generation probabilities.

Remarks on this clone: No cognate antigen has been identified for it. The input lacks base qualities; no much larger clone sits a single base away.

The donors were healthy, HIV-negative adults who had no recently reported acute infections or vaccinations. Every donor was a Caucasian adult residing in Nashville, Tennessee, USA. Magnetic negative selection was used to enrich CD4+ T cells, after which naive cells were positively selected on CD45RA and the negative fraction became the memory subset. After blood collection by leukapheresis, PBMCs were isolated using Ficoll-Histopaque density gradient centrifugation and then cryopreserved in the vapor phase of liquid nitrogen. Analytical flow cytometry was used to check the purity and quantity of every magnetically sorted T cell population. Genomic DNA was isolated from each sorted fraction and quantified by UV absorbance on a Nanodrop 2000c. Using the deep immunoSEQ assay, TCR CDR3 regions were amplified from genomic DNA by multiplex PCR. Extracted genomic DNA from each cell subset was spread evenly across all wells of several immunoSEQ 96-well plates, with each plate serving as a replicate. For sorted subsets, around 200 ng genomic DNA, equal to 30,000 or so T cell genomes, was loaded into each replicate PCR. Purified libraries were measured with a Qubit 3.0 fluorometer, size-checked on a Bioanalyzer 2100, and measured again with the KAPA Library Quantification kit. Each immunoSEQ 96-well plate was sequenced on its own single-read 150-cycle Illumina NextSeq 550 flow cell. In the paper's pipeline: The immunoSEQ output contained only junctional sequences without quality scores, so filtering could not match that applied to full-length reads. To assign V/J genes and CDR3, sequences were annotated using PyIR, a Python wrapper for IgBLAST v1.9, with IMGT germline references. Any read was removed if the V/J assignment was weak (E-value above 1e-6), the CDR3 was missing, or the read contained stop codons, out-of-frame junctions, or ambiguous translated residues. A V3J clonotype was defined by an identical inferred V gene, J gene, and CDR3 amino acid sequence. The percentage overlap between two repertoires was calculated by dividing the number of shared unique clonotypes by the size of the smaller repertoire. Repertoire richness was assessed with RTK rarefaction, the Chao1 estimator, and Recon v2.1 estimates of unobserved clonotypes. OLGA was used to compute generation probabilities for all TCRbeta clonotypes that the gDNA method yielded from a few donors. Drawn from immuneACCESS, this table holds only the in-frame rearrangements with V and J called that TCRdb kept. Clones are partly lost; checked studies trace under half to an unresolved V gene and leave the rest unexplained. V and J calls plus clone size are reproduced from that table; the DNA served to infer D and trimming. This sample comprises more than 2 million clones, approximately 96% of them detected only once. Jointly, the top ten make up more than 0.1% of the sample.

Taken from cysteine to phenylalanine, the CDR3 has 15 residues. The only DNA kept is the CDR3, 45 bases in frame from the first base. Trimming costs V 0 bases and J 3 bases, and their ends lie 14 bases apart. As encoded in the germline V gene (reference sequence), CDR1 is GTSNPN while CDR2 is SVGIG. This receptor was identified in a man younger than 30 in good health. The chain couples TRBV30 to TRBJ2-5, with TRBD2 perhaps the D gene, on 6 matching bases. Sequences were obtained from naive CD4+ T cells sorted from blood. Taken with the paper, the label for cell subset or site translates to: CD45RA+ positively selected. The base sequence is TGTGCCTGGAGTGTCGGCGGGCTAGCGAAAGAGACCCAGTACTTC. The translation is CAWSVGGLAKETQYF. Beyond the CDR3, the reference TRBV30 and TRBJ2-5 genes provide the residues; the full variable domain reads: SQTIHQWPATLVQPVGSPLSLECTVEGTSNPNLYWYRQAAGRGLQLLFYSVGIGQISSEVPQNLSASRPQDRQFILSSKKLLLSDSGFYLCAWSVGGLAKETQYFGPGTRLLVL.